What follows are 17 T cell receptor beta chains derived from one specimen sequenced in a study of blood T cell repertoires in COVID-19. TCRdb keeps only in-frame clones here, not all; method: immunoSEQ multiplex PCR. The table shows about 480,000 clones, with around 89% occurring only once. Sample: peripheral blood. Receptors originate from a woman in her 30s with acute or convalescent COVID-19.

The V gene is TRBV28, the J gene TRBJ1-2, with 9 bases matching TRBD1. Unmatched junction bases numbered 7, after V lost 6 bases and J lost 5 bases. Germline V gene lookup returns CDR1 MDHEN and CDR2 SYDVKM. The CDR3 consists of 14 residues. CDR3 protein: CASSRQGVYYGYTF. CDR3 in DNA: TGTGCCAGCAGCCGACAGGGGGTATATTATGGCTACACCTTC.

This rearrangement joins TRBV5-1 to TRBJ2-1, with no clear D. Germline lookup yields CDR1 SGHRS and CDR2 YFSETQ. Trimming stripped 0 bases from V and 7 bases from J, with 8 bases between. The CDR3 consists of 13 residues. The CDR3 DNA reads TGCGCCAGCAGCTTGGACGTCGGGAATGAGCAGTTCTTC. Its protein product is CASSLDVGNEQFF.

The rearrangement joins TRBV5-1 to TRBJ1-1, with D possibly matching TRBD1 (5 bases). This CDR3 is built from 14 residues. With 0 bases removed from V and 0 bases from J, the gap between germline ends came to 6 bases. Germline loops: CDR1 SGHRS, CDR2 YFSETQ. CDR3 coding DNA: TGCGCCAGCAGCTTGGAGGGGCTGAACACTGAAGCTTTCTTT. Translated, it gives CASSLEGLNTEAFF.

The rearrangement uses TRBV30 and TRBJ2-5; possible D gene TRBD2, 5 bases. This CDR3 comprises 13 residues. The V gene's germline CDR1 is GTSNPN and CDR2 SVGIG (reference sequence). The V end lost 7 bases, the J end lost 4 bases, and 16 bases lay between the germline ends. The CDR3 loop is CASQLVVGETQYF. The CDR3 DNA is TGTGCCTCCCAACTAGTGGTCGGAGAGACCCAGTACTTC.

V and J are TRBV5-1 and TRBJ1-2; 8 bases map to TRBD1. Germline V CDR1 and CDR2: SGHRS, YFSETQ. V shed 4 bases and J 4 bases; nucleotides not matched to a gene: 18. The CDR3 has 18 amino acids. CDR3 sequence: CASSPQIDRGWSPYGYTF. For the CDR3, the DNA is TGCGCCAGCAGCCCACAGATTGACAGGGGCTGGAGTCCCTATGGCTACACCTTC.

The CDR3 region has the DNA TGTGCCATCAGTGACGCGGGTTTGGACATTCAGTACTTC. Amino acids: CAISDAGLDIQYF. This chain uses TRBV10-3 with TRBJ2-4; TRBD2 might be the D (5 bases). This CDR3 has 13 amino acids. Germline-derived CDR1 and CDR2 are ENHRY and SYGVKD. Trimming left V 3 bases short and J 8 bases short, with 11 bases between.

This chain uses TRBV18 with TRBJ1-5; D gene uncertain. The V gene lost 3 bases and the J gene lost 0 bases, with 12 bases spanning the gap. CDR1 and CDR2 (germline): KGHSH, LQKENI. The CDR3 totals 16 residues. This CDR3 reads CASSPGTGNSNQPQHF. CDR3 nucleotide sequence: TGTGCCAGCTCACCGGGAACGGGAAATAGCAATCAGCCCCAGCATTTT. Full variable domain (rest looked up from reference TRBV18 and TRBJ1-5): NAGVMQNPRHLVRRRGQEARLRCSPMKGHSHVYWYRQLPEEGLKFMVYLQKENIIDESGMPKERFSAEFPKEGPSILRIQQVVRGDSAAYFCASSPGTGNSNQPQHFGDGTRLSIL.

The chain combines TRBV9 with TRBJ1-5; 8 nucleotides agree with TRBD1. The germline V gene has CDR1 SGDLS and CDR2 YYNGEE. The trim removed 4 bases at V and 5 bases at J, leaving 8 bases unmatched. The CDR3 contains 15 residues. This CDR3 is CASSPSGGFDQPQHF. The CDR3 bases are TGTGCCAGCAGCCCTTCAGGGGGCTTCGATCAGCCCCAGCATTTT.

The chain joins TRBV6-1 to TRBJ2-7; D may be TRBD2 (5 bases). Germline CDR1 reads MNHNS; CDR2 reads SASEGT. Trimming removed 0 bases from V and 4 bases from J, with 19 bases in between. The CDR3 runs to 17 residues. This CDR3 is CASSEAGRGFPSYEQYF. The CDR3 DNA is TGTGCCAGCAGTGAAGCGGGGAGAGGGTTTCCCTCGTACGAGCAGTACTTC.

V usage is TRBV27 and J usage is TRBJ1-6; 7 bases are shared with TRBD1. The CDR3 is made up of 17 amino acids. Trimming removed 2 bases from V and 1 base from J; junction bases left unmatched: 5. Germline V lookup: CDR1 MNHEY, CDR2 SMNVEV (reference sequence). The CDR3 DNA is TGTGCCAGCAGTTTAAGGGGGCGCGGTTCCTATAATTCACCCCTCCACTTT. Its translation is CASSLRGRGSYNSPLHF.

This chain joins TRBV4-1 and TRBJ2-5; no clear D. Trimming shortened V by 4 bases and J by 4 bases, and 10 bases separated the two germline ends. There are 13 residues in the CDR3. Germline V gene data show CDR1 as MGHRA and CDR2 as YSYEKL. CDR3 in DNA: TGCGCCAGCAGCCTGGCCCCGCCAGAGACCCAGTACTTC. Translated: CASSLAPPETQYF.

CDR3 sequence reads: CASSLGESSTDTQYF. CDR3 coding DNA: TGTGCCAGCAGCTTGGGCGAGAGTAGTACAGATACGCAGTATTTT. This chain connects TRBV7-3 to TRBJ2-3; D is unresolved. The germline V gene encodes CDR1 SGHTA and CDR2 FQGTGA. Trimming took off 3 bases at V and 3 bases at J, with 13 bases between the two ends. The CDR3 covers 15 residues.

The V gene is TRBV7-3, the J gene TRBJ2-3; D is perhaps TRBD2 (5 bases). V was clipped by 5 bases and J by 5 bases, with 11 bases between them. There are 13 residues in the CDR3. CDR1 is SGHTA, CDR2 FQGTGA, per germline. CDR3 sequence: CASSVGRGDTQYF. DNA for the CDR3: TGTGCCAGCAGCGTAGGACGGGGAGATACGCAGTATTTT. The entire variable domain, with the rest obtained from reference TRBV7-3 and TRBJ2-3, is as follows: GAGVSQTPSNKVTEKGKYVELRCDPISGHTALYWYRQSLGQGPEFLIYFQGTGAADDSGLPNDRFFAVRPEGSVSTLKIQRTERGDSAVYLCASSVGRGDTQYFGPGTRLTVL.

The chain couples TRBV23-1 to TRBJ1-2; the D is unclear. TRBV23-1 is an ORF, and what it does is uncertain. The CDR3 has 14 residues. V was cut by 1 base and J by 2 bases, with 8 bases left in between. This chain's CDR3 is CASSQYPRNYGYTF. For the CDR3, the DNA is TGCGCCAGCAGTCAATATCCGCGAAACTATGGCTACACCTTC.

The count of this clone is one. Germline is not matched at one junction end, which may reflect a read error. J is TRBJ2-3 and V is TRBV5-5, with TRBD1 identical over 8 bases. CDR1 is SGHKS, CDR2 YYEKEE, per germline (reference sequence). This CDR3 has 17 residues. CDR3 DNA: TGTGCCAGCACCTTGGAGCGTAGACAGGGGCACACAGATACGCAGTATTTT. It is translated as CASTLERRQGHTDTQYF.

This clone showed up just once. The chain uses TRBV7-8 and TRBJ2-2; a possible D gene is TRBD2 (5 bases). CDR3 length: 15 residues. The ends were cut back, 5 bases at V and 7 bases at J, with 17 bases in the middle. Germline loops: CDR1 SGHVS, CDR2 FQNEAQ. The CDR3 protein is CASSQTQLEIGELFF. The CDR3 DNA follows: TGTGCCAGCAGCCAGACCCAACTAGAAATCGGGGAGCTGTTTTTT. The variable domain in full, completed from reference TRBV7-8 and TRBJ2-2, reads GAGVSQSPRYKVAKRGQDVALRCDPISGHVSLFWYQQALGQGPEFLTYFQNEAQLDKSGLPSDRFFAERPEGSVSTLKIQRTQQEDSAVYLCASSQTQLEIGELFFGEGSRLTVL.

The V call is TRBV28, the J call TRBJ1-4; 10 bases match TRBD1. Germline trimming cut 5 bases from V and 7 bases from J; bases unmatched to any gene: 4. There are 14 residues in the CDR3. The V gene's germline CDR1 is MDHEN and CDR2 SYDVKM. Here the CDR3 DNA reads TGTGCCAGCAGTCCATGGACAGGGGGTGAAAAACTGTTTTTT. It is translated as CASSPWTGGEKLFF. Filled out from reference TRBV28 and TRBJ1-4, the complete variable domain reads DVKVTQSSRYLVKRTGEKVFLECVQDMDHENMFWYRQDPGLGLRLIYFSYDVKMKEKGDIPEGYSVSREKKERFSLILESASTNQTSMYLCASSPWTGGEKLFFGSGTQLSVL.